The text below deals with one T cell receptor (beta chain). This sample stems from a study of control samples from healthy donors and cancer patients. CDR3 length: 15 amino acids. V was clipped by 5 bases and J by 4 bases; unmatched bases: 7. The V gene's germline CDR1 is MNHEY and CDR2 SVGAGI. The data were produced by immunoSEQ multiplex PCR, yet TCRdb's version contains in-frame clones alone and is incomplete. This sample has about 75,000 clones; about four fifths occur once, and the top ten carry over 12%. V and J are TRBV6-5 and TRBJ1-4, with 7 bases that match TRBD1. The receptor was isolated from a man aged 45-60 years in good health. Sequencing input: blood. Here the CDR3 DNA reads TGTGCCAGCAGTCGCCTGACAGGGCTTAATGAAAAACTGTTTTTT. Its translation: CASSRLTGLNEKLFF.